Listed here are 11 T cell receptor beta chains from one sample, sequenced in a study of T cells expressing NK-cell markers. TCRdb re-called the 5' RACE reads and gives one entry per CDR3 protein, without DNA. This sample lists about 260,000 distinct CDR3 sequences; its ten largest clones have roughly 4.2%. The sample taken for sequencing was blood T cells: a sorted CD56 or NKG2C T cell subset, CD4+ or CD8+ T cells, or bulk PBMC T cells (not recorded which). The receptors were gathered from a woman between 18 and 69 years old in good health.

The chain uses TRBV11-2 and TRBJ2-2; the D gene TCRdb calls, TRBD2, cannot be checked with no DNA. Germline CDR1 SGHAT, CDR2 FQNNGV. The CDR3 contains 16 residues. The CDR3 loop reads CASSKRGFGRSGELFF.

V gene TRBV5-1 combines with J gene TRBJ2-1; TCRdb returns TRBD2, unconfirmable since there is no DNA. The CDR3 sequence is 17 residues long. The germline V gene encodes CDR1 SGHRS and CDR2 YFSETQ. CDR3: CASTRLPRGLVSPEQFF.

The rearrangement uses TRBV12-3 or TRBV12-4 and TRBJ2-1; TCRdb designates TRBD1, a call that cannot be tested without DNA. The CDR3 totals 16 residues. CDR3 amino acids: CASSLARPYPNNEQFF.

The chain combines TRBV19 with TRBJ1-2; the D call of TRBD1 rests on TCRdb alone, since no DNA is present to check it. This CDR3 is built from 17 residues. Germline assignment: CDR1 LNHDA and CDR2 SQIVND (reference sequence). CDR3 residues: CASSSRDRGKSNYGYTF.

The chain is built from TRBV9 and TRBJ2-1; TCRdb outputs TRBD2, but without DNA this stays unchecked. CDR3 length: 15 amino acids. Germline V CDR1 and CDR2: SGDLS, YYNGEE. The CDR3: CASSPGTAVYNEQFF.

The CDR3 sequence: CSARNHRDSFTDTQYF. The chain uses TRBV20-1 and TRBJ2-3; TCRdb proposes TRBD1, but this gene call is untestable without DNA. The CDR3 totals 16 residues. Germline CDR1 DFQATT, CDR2 SNEGSKA (reference sequence).

The chain carries TRBV20-1 and TRBJ2-3; checking the TCRdb D call of TRBD2 is not possible without DNA. Germline lookup yields CDR1 DFQATT and CDR2 SNEGSKA (reference sequence). The CDR3 length is 16 residues. CDR3 protein: CSAVPAVGLKTDTQYF.

The chain uses TRBV7-2 and TRBJ2-3; there is no DNA to check the TCRdb D call of TRBD1. The CDR3 has 13 residues. Germline CDR1 SGHTA, CDR2 FQGNSA. The CDR3 loop reads CASSPTQGDTQYF.

This sequence joins TRBV20-1 and TRBJ2-3; TCRdb returns TRBD1, unconfirmable since there is no DNA. The CDR3 consists of 14 residues. CDR1 DFQATT and CDR2 SNEGSKA come from the germline V gene (reference sequence). The CDR3 loop reads CSARVPGATDTQYF.

The J gene is TRBJ1-4, the V gene TRBV3-1; with no DNA, the TCRdb D assignment of TRBD1 cannot be verified. The CDR3 sequence is 15 residues long. The germline V gene encodes CDR1 LGHDT and CDR2 YNNKEL (reference sequence). The CDR3 region is CASSRQGTGNEKLFF.

The CDR3 sequence: CASSLQGMSSPLHF. The rearrangement links TRBV5-1 to TRBJ1-6. Germline CDR1 is SGHRS and CDR2 is YFSETQ. The CDR3 has 14 residues.